A selection of T cell receptor beta chains follows, all from one sample in a study of shared clonotypes between healthy human individuals. TCRdb keeps only in-frame clones here, not all; method: immunoSEQ multiplex PCR. The table has hundreds of thousands of clones, less than 80% seen once. The material sequenced was memory CD4+ T cells sorted from blood. These receptor sequences come from a woman aged 25 to 39 in good health. CDR3s include the opening cysteine and the closing phenylalanine or tryptophan. The D gene is left open where the match is weak. The size field is filled for only some rows; it gives once, few, many or a size class.

V gene	D gene	J gene	clone size	CDR3 protein	CDR3 DNA
TRBV28	TRBD2	TRBJ2-1	NA	CASSLPPSGRTNEQFF	TGTGCCAGCAGTTTGCCTCCTAGCGGGAGGACCAATGAGCAGTTCTTC
TRBV7-3	NA	TRBJ1-1	NA	CASSLFEGSPEAFF	TGTGCCAGCAGCTTATTCGAAGGTTCCCCTGAAGCTTTCTTT
TRBV2	TRBD2	TRBJ2-7	NA	CASSRELAGVSSAEQYF	TGTGCCAGCAGCCGGGAACTAGCGGGAGTAAGTTCTGCCGAGCAGTACTTC
TRBV19	NA	TRBJ1-2	NA	CASSIIGHTNYGYTF	TGTGCCAGTAGTATAATAGGACATACTAACTATGGCTACACCTTC
TRBV5-3	TRBD1	TRBJ2-7	once	CARSRGQVHF	TGTGCCAGAAGCCGGGGACAGGTACACTTC
TRBV27	TRBD2	TRBJ2-4	NA	CASSFSSGAIAKNIQYF	TGTGCCAGCAGTTTCTCTAGCGGGGCTATAGCCAAAAACATTCAGTACTTC
TRBV28	TRBD1	TRBJ2-2	once	CASRVGQGARGELFF	TGTGCCAGCAGGGTGGGACAGGGGGCGCGGGGGGAGCTGTTTTTT
TRBV15	NA	TRBJ1-5	NA	CATREREAHQPQHF	TGTGCCACCAGGGAGCGGGAGGCTCATCAGCCCCAGCATTTT
TRBV5-1	TRBD2	TRBJ2-1	NA	CASSLSSGAYNEQFF	TGCGCCAGCAGCCTTTCTAGCGGCGCCTACAATGAGCAGTTCTTC
TRBV4-2	TRBD2	TRBJ2-5	NA	CASSQAGTSGMKETQYF	TGTGCCAGCAGCCAGGCCGGGACTAGCGGGATGAAAGAGACCCAGTACTTC
TRBV7-8	NA	TRBJ2-1	once	CASSFRDYNEQFF	TGTGCCAGCAGCTTCAGGGACTACAATGAGCAGTTCTTC
TRBV5-1	NA	TRBJ2-5	NA	CASSSTRYETQYF	TGCGCCAGCAGCTCTACTAGATACGAGACCCAGTACTTC
TRBV21-1	NA	TRBJ2-3	NA	CASSKSDGMNTDTQYF	TGTGCCAGCAGCAAATCGGACGGGATGAACACAGATACGCAGTATTTT
TRBV30	NA	TRBJ1-5	NA	CAWTQGKGNNQPQHF	TGTGCCTGGACCCAGGGTAAGGGGAACAATCAGCCCCAGCATTTT
TRBV5-1	TRBD2	TRBJ2-1	NA	CASSLAVGRAVNEQFF	TGCGCCAGCAGCTTGGCCGTCGGGAGGGCCGTCAATGAGCAGTTCTTC
TRBV27	TRBD1	TRBJ1-5	NA	CASKTGTGINQPQHF	TGTGCCAGCAAAACCGGGACAGGGATCAATCAGCCCCAGCATTTT
TRBV7-8	NA	TRBJ2-7	NA	CASSLRTDTPYEQYF	TGTGCCAGCAGCCTACGGACTGACACCCCCTACGAGCAGTACTTC
TRBV4-1	NA	TRBJ2-2	NA	CATKLRADNTGELFF	TGCGCCACCAAACTTAGGGCAGATAACACCGGGGAGCTGTTTTTT
TRBV25-1	NA	TRBJ2-2	NA	CASRALGAGELFF	TGTGCCAGCAGGGCTTTGGGGGCCGGGGAGCTGTTTTTT
TRBV5-6	TRBD1	TRBJ1-1	NA	CASSLAWTGSTEAFF	TGTGCCAGCAGCTTGGCGTGGACAGGGAGCACTGAAGCTTTCTTT
TRBV28	TRBD1	TRBJ1-1	NA	CASSHGTGAFLNTEAFF	TGTGCCAGCAGTCATGGGACAGGGGCCTTTCTGAACACTGAAGCTTTCTTT
TRBV28	TRBD2	TRBJ2-3	NA	CASSLAGRDTQYF	TGTGCCAGCAGTCTAGCGGGAAGAGATACGCAGTATTTT
TRBV7-3	NA	TRBJ1-1	few	CASSPQVSSTEAFF	TGTGCCAGCAGCCCGCAGGTTTCGAGCACTGAAGCTTTCTTT
TRBV19	NA	TRBJ2-3	NA	CASSIGQSGTDTQYF	TGTGCCAGTAGTATAGGTCAGTCCGGCACAGATACGCAGTATTTT
TRBV4-1	TRBD1	TRBJ1-2	NA	CASSQETKGAGANYGYTF	TGCGCCAGCAGCCAAGAAACGAAGGGGGCTGGGGCTAACTATGGCTACACCTTC
TRBV6-6	NA	TRBJ2-7	few	CASSRRIAGDYEQYF	TGTGCCAGCAGTCGAAGAATTGCAGGGGACTACGAGCAGTACTTC
TRBV7-9	NA	TRBJ1-1	NA	CASSLGSGGWAEAFF	TGTGCCAGCAGCTTAGGTTCGGGGGGCTGGGCTGAAGCTTTCTTT
TRBV2	TRBD1	TRBJ1-1	once	CASSAQGEFTEAFF	TGTGCCAGCAGCGCACAGGGGGAGTTCACTGAAGCTTTCTTT
TRBV6-5	NA	TRBJ2-7	NA	CASRSGRKTYEQYF	TGTGCCAGCAGAAGCGGACGGAAGACCTACGAGCAGTACTTC
TRBV27	TRBD1	TRBJ2-1	NA	CASSLPGQGHPYNEQFF	TGTGCCAGCAGTTTGCCGGGACAGGGACACCCTTACAATGAGCAGTTCTTC
TRBV2	NA	TRBJ2-1	NA	CASSEDAGLTVYNEQFF	TGTGCCAGCAGTGAGGACGCCGGCTTGACAGTTTACAATGAGCAGTTCTTC
TRBV5-1	NA	TRBJ2-5	NA	CASSLGTNQETQYF	TGCGCCAGCAGCTTGGGGACTAACCAAGAGACCCAGTACTTC
TRBV27	TRBD1	TRBJ2-4	once	CASSFRTGGEDIQYF	TGTGCCAGCAGTTTCCGGACAGGGGGAGAGGACATTCAGTACTTC